This T cell receptor beta chain was sequenced for a study of cytomegalovirus exposure and HLA in healthy donors. Healthy individuals who donated bone marrow served as the donors. Primers: 60 Vbeta forward and 13 Jbeta reverse. Profiled with immunoSEQ multiplex PCR; TCRdb holds only in-frame clones, not every one. The sample contains about 190,000 clones, around 79% of which appear only once. The V end lost 1 base, the J end lost 2 bases, and 6 bases lay between the germline ends. The CDR3 runs to 14 residues. Germline loops: CDR1 MNHEY, CDR2 SMNVEV (reference sequence). J is TRBJ1-5 and V is TRBV27; no firm D call. The TCR sequence derives from a woman aged 18-29 years in good health and CMV-seronegative. Source material: PBMCs. The CDR3 here is CASSLLGGNQPQHF. In nucleotides, the CDR3 is TGTGCCAGCAGTTTATTGGGAGGCAATCAGCCCCAGCATTTT.